The table lists the clone carrying this T cell receptor (beta chain) with a few counts. The second PCR ran about 6 to 12 cycles with a sample-barcoded 5' primer and J-beta primers. MiXCR was run by TCRdb on the 5' RACE reads, yielding one entry per CDR3 protein. The table lists 800,000 or so distinct CDR3 sequences, just under 25% of them singletons. These data are taken from a study of blood T cells in healthy people across ages. Germline V CDR1 and CDR2: SGHRS, YFSETQ. This CDR3 is 15 amino acids long. V gave up 3 bases and J gave up 8 bases, with 18 bases separating them. The same sample was also used in a study of T cells of mothers and their children. That source adds: Thymic selection molds TCR recombination products alike in related and unrelated pairs.

The sequenced sample consisted of blood. This TCR derives from a boy younger than 18 in good health. This chain links TRBV5-1 with TRBJ2-1; tentatively, D is TRBD2 (6 bases). CDR3 in DNA: TGCGCCAGCAGCTCCACCGGGACTGCCGCATATGAGCAGTTCTTC. It yields the protein CASSSTGTAAYEQFF.